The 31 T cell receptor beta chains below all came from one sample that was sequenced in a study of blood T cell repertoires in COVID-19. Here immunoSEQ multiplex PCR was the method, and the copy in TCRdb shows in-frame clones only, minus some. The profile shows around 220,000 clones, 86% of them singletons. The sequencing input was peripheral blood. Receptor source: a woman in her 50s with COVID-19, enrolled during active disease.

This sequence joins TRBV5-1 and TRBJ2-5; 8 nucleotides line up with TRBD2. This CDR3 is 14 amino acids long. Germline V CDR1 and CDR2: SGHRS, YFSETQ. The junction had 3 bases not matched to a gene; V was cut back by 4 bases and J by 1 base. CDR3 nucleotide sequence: TGCGCCAGCAGCGGACGGGGGGGCCAAGAGACCCAGTACTTC. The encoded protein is CASSGRGGQETQYF. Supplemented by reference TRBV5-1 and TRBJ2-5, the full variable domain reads KAGVTQTPRYLIKTRGQQVTLSCSPISGHRSVSWYQQTPGQGLQFLFEYFSETQRNKGNFPGRFSGRQFSNSRSEMNVSTLELGDSALYLCASSGRGGQETQYFGPGTRLLVL.

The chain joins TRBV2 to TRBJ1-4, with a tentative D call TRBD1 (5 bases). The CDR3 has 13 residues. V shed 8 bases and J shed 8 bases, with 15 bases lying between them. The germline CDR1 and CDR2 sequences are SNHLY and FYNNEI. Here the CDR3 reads CASHGGLKEKLFF. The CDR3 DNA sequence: TGTGCCAGCCACGGGGGGTTGAAAGAAAAACTGTTTTTT. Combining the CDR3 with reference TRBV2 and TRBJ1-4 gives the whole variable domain EPEVTQTPSHQVTQMGQEVILRCVPISNHLYFYWYRQILGQKVEFLVSFYNNEISEKSEIFDDQFSVERPDGSNFTLKIRSTKLEDSAMYFCASHGGLKEKLFFGSGTQLSVL.

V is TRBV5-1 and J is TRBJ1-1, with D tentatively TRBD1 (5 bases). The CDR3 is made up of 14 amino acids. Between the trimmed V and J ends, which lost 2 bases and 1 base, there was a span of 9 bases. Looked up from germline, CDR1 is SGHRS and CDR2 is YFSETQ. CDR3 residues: CASSLNRPNTEAFF. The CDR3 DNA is TGCGCCAGCAGCTTAAACAGGCCGAACACTGAAGCTTTCTTT.

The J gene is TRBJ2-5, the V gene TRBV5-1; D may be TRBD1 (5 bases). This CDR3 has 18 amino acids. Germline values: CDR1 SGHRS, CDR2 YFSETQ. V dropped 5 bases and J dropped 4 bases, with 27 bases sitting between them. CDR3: CASRPFSSGNSERETQYF. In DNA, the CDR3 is TGCGCCAGCAGACCTTTTTCCTCAGGGAACTCAGAGAGAGAGACCCAGTACTTC.

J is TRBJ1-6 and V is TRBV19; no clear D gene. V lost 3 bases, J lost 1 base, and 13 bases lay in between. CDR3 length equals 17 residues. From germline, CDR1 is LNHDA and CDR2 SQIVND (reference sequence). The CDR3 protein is CASSIREGASYNSPLHF. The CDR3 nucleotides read TGTGCCAGTAGTATCCGTGAGGGCGCGTCCTATAATTCACCCCTCCACTTT. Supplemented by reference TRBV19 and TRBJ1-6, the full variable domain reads DGGITQSPKYLFRKEGQNVTLSCEQNLNHDAMYWYRQDPGQGLRLIYYSQIVNDFQKGDIAEGYSVSREKKESFPLTVTSAQKNPTAFYLCASSIREGASYNSPLHFGNGTRLTVT.

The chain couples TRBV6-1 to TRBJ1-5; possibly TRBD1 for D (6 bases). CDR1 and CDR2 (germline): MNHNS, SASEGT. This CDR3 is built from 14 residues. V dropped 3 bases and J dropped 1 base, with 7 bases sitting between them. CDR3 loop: CASSERGSNQPQHF. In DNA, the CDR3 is TGTGCCAGCAGTGAGAGGGGGAGCAATCAGCCCCAGCATTTT.

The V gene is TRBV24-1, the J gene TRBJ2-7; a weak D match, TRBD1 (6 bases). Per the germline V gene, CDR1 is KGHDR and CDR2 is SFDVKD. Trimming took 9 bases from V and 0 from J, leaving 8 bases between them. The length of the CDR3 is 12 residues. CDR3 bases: TGTGCCACCGAGGACAGCTCCTACGAGCAGTACTTC. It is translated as CATEDSSYEQYF.

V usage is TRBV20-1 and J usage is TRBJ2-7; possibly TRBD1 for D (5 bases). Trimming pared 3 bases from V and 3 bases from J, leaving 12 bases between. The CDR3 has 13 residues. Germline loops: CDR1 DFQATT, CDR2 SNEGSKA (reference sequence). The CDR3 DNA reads TGCAGTGCTAGTCCCCTCAGGGACTACGAGCAGTACTTC. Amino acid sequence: CSASPLRDYEQYF.

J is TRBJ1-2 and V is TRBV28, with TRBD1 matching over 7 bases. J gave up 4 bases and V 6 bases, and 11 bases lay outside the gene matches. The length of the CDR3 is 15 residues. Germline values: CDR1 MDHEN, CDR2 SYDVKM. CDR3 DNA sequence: TGTGCCAGCAGATCATACAGGGGTCGTTTCTATGGCTACACCTTC. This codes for CASRSYRGRFYGYTF.

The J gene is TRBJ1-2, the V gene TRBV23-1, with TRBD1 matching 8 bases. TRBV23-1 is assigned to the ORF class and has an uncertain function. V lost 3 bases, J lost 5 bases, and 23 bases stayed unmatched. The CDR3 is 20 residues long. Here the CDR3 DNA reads TGCGCCAGCAGTCAGTACCAACACCGGGACAGGCCTAAAGAAATATATGGCTACACCTTC. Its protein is CASSQYQHRDRPKEIYGYTF.

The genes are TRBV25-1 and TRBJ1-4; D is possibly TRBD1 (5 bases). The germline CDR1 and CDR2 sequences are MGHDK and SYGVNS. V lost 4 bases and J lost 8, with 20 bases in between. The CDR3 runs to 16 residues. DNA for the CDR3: TGTGCCAGCAGTGTTCCCCCGCGGCAGGGTGGGGAAAAACTGTTTTTT. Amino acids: CASSVPPRQGGEKLFF.

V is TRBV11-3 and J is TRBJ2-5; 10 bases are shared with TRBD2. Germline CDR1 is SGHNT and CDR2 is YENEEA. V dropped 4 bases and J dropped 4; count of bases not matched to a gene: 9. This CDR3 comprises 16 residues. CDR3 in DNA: TGTGCCAGCAGCTGGAGGAGCGGGGGGGAGGGAGAGACCCAGTACTTC. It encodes CASSWRSGGEGETQYF.

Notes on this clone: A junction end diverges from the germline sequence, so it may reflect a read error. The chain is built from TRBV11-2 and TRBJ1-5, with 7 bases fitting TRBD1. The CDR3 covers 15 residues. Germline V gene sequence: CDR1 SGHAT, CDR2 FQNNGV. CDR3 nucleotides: TGTGCCAGCAGCCTAGACAGGGTTGGGAATCAGCCCCAGCATTTT. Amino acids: CASSLDRVGNQPQHF.

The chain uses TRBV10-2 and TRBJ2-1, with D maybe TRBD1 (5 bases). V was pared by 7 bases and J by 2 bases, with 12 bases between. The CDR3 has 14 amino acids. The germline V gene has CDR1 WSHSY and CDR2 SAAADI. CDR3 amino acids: CASKGILTYNEQFF. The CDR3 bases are TGCGCCAGCAAGGGGATTTTAACCTACAATGAGCAGTTCTTC.

The CDR3 nucleotides are TGTGCCAGCAGTGGCAGGGTTGTGGGAAACACTGAAGCTTTCTTT. Protein sequence: CASSGRVVGNTEAFF. The V call is TRBV25-1, the J call TRBJ1-1; possible D gene TRBD1, 5 bases. V was clipped by 4 bases and J by 2 bases, with 14 bases between them. The CDR3 spans 15 residues. Germline V gives CDR1 MGHDK, CDR2 SYGVNS.

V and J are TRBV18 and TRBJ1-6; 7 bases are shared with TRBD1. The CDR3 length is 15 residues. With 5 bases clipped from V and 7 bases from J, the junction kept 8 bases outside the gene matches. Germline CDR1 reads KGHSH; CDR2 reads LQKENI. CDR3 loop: CASSYRDSPNSPLHF. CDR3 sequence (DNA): TGTGCCAGCTCATACCGGGACAGTCCGAATTCACCCCTCCACTTT.

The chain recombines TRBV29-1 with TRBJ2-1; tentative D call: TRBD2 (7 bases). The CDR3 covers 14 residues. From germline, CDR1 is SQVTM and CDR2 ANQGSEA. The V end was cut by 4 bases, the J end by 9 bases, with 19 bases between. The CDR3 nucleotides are TGCAGCGTTGTAGGGGGGGACACGTTTTTTGAGCAGTTCTTC. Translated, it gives CSVVGGDTFFEQFF.

CDR3 amino acids: CASSPSGQKAETQYF. The CDR3 coding sequence is TGTGCCAGCAGCCCCTCCGGACAGAAAGCGGAGACCCAGTACTTC. The chain combines TRBV7-9 with TRBJ2-5; perhaps TRBD1 as D (6 bases). Germline CDR1 SEHNR, CDR2 FQNEAQ (reference sequence). The CDR3 is 15 amino acids. V lost 5 bases and J 5 bases, leaving 18 bases between the germline ends.

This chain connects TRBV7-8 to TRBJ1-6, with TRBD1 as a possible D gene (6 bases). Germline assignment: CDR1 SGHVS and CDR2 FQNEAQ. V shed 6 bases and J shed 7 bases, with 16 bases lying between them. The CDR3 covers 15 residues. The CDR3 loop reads CASRDPGTQNSPLHF. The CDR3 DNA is TGTGCCAGCAGAGATCCCGGGACACAAAATTCACCCCTCCACTTT.

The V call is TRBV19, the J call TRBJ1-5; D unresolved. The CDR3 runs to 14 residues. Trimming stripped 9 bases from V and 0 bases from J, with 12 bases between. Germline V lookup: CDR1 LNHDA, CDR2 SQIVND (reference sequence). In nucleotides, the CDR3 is TGTGCCAGGGCGGCGCAATATAGCAATCAGCCCCAGCATTTT. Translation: CARAAQYSNQPQHF.

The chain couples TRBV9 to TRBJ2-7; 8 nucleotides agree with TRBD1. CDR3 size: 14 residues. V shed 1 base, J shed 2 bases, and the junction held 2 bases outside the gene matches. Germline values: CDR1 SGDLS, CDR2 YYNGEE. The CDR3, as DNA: TGTGCCAGCAGCGTAAAGGACAGGGCCTACGAGCAGTACTTC. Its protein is CASSVKDRAYEQYF.

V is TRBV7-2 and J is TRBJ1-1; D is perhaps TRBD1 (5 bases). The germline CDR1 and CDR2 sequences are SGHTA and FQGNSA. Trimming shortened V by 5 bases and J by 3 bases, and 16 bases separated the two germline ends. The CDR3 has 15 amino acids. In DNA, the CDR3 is TGTGCCAGCAGCCCGCTAAGGGGAAGGGACACTGAAGCTTTCTTT. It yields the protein CASSPLRGRDTEAFF.

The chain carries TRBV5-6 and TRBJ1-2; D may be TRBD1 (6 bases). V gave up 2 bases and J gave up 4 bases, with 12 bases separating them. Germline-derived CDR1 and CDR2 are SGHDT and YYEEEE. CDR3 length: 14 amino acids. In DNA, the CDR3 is TGTGCCAGCAGCTTCTTTCAGGGGAGCTATGGCTACACCTTC. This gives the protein CASSFFQGSYGYTF.

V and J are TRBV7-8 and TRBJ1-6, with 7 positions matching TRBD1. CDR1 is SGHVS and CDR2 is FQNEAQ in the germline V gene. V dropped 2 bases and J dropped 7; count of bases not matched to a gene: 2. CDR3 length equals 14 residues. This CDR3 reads CASSLQGENSPLHF. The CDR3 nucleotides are TGTGCCAGCAGCTTACAGGGGGAAAATTCACCCCTCCACTTT.

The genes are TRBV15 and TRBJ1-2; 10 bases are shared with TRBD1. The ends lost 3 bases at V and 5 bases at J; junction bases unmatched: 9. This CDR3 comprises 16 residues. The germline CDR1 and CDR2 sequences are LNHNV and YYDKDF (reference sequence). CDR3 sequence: CATSRDRGTLFYGYTF. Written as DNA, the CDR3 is TGTGCCACCAGCAGGGACAGGGGGACCCTTTTTTATGGCTACACCTTC.

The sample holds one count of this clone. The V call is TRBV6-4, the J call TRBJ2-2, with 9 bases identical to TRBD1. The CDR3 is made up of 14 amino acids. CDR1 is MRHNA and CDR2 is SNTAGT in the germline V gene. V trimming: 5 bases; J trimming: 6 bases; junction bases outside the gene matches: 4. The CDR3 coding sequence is TGTGCCAGCAGTCCACAGGGGGCGGCCGGGGAGCTGTTTTTT. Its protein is CASSPQGAAGELFF.

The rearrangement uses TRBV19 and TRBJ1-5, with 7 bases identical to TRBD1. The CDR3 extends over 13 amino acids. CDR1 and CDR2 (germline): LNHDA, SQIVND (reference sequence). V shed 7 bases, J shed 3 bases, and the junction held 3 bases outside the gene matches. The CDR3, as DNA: TGTGCCAGTACGGGACAGAACAATCAGCCCCAGCATTTT. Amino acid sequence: CASTGQNNQPQHF.

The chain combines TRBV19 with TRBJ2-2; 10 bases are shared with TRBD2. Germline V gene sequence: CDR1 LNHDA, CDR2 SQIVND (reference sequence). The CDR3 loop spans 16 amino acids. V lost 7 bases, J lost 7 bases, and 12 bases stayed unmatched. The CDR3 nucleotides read TGTGCCAGTACCATCACTCTAGCGGGGGTTAGCGGGGAGCTGTTTTTT. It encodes CASTITLAGVSGELFF. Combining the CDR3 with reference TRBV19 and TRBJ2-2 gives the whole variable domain DGGITQSPKYLFRKEGQNVTLSCEQNLNHDAMYWYRQDPGQGLRLIYYSQIVNDFQKGDIAEGYSVSREKKESFPLTVTSAQKNPTAFYLCASTITLAGVSGELFFGEGSRLTVL.

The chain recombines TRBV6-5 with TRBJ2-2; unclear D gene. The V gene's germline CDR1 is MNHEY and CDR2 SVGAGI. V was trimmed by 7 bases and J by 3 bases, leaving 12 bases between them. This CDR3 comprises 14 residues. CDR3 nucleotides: TGTGCCAGCAACCGCGACATCGACACCGGGGAGCTGTTTTTT. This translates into CASNRDIDTGELFF.

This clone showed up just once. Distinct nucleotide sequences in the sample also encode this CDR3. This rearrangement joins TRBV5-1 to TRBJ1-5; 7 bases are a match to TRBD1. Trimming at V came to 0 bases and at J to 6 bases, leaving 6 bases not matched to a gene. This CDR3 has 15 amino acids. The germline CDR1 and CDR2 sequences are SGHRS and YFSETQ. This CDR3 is CASSLEGGQGQPQHF. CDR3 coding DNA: TGCGCCAGCAGCTTGGAAGGGGGCCAGGGTCAGCCCCAGCATTTT.

CDR3 in amino acids: CAWSPGANYGYTF. In DNA form, the CDR3 reads TGTGCCTGGAGTCCAGGGGCAAACTATGGCTACACCTTC. The V call is TRBV30, the J call TRBJ1-2, with a weak D call TRBD1 (6 bases). This CDR3 is 13 amino acids long. Between the trimmed V and J ends, which lost 2 bases and 2 bases, there was a span of 9 bases. Germline-derived CDR1 and CDR2 are GTSNPN and SVGIG (reference sequence).